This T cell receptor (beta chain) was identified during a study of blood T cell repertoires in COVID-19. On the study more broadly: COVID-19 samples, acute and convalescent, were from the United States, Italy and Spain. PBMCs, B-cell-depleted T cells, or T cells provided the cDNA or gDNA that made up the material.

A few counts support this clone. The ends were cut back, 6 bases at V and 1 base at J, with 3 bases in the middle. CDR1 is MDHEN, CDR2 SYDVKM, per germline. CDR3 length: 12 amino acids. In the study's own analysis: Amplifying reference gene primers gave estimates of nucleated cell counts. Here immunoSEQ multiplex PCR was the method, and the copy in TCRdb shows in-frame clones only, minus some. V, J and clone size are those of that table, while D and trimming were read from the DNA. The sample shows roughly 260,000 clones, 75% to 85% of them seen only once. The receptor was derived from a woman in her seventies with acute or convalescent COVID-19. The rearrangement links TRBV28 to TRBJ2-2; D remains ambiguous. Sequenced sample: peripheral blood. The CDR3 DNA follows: TGTGCCAGCAGCAGGAACACCGGGGAGCTGTTTTTT. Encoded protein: CASSRNTGELFF. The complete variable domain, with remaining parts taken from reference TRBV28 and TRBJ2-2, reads DVKVTQSSRYLVKRTGEKVFLECVQDMDHENMFWYRQDPGLGLRLIYFSYDVKMKEKGDIPEGYSVSREKKERFSLILESASTNQTSMYLCASSRNTGELFFGEGSRLTVL.